This entry describes one T cell receptor beta chain. Its specificity is not known. Clones were read by immunoSEQ multiplex PCR, and TCRdb kept only the in-frame ones, dropping some. This table has 12,000 or so clones, approximately 87% appearing once. The sample is drawn from a study of chemoradiotherapy in HPV16-positive cancers. Study information: Functional T-cell assays on a couple of HPV16-positive patients' cells defined candidate HPV-specific clones and common TCR motifs. Findings and limits, study-wide: HPV-responsive T-cell expansion during chemoradiotherapy was linked to improved recurrence-free survival in HPV16-positive patients. Only a couple of HPV16-positive patients supplied the functional HPV-specificity definition.

Trimming cost V 2 bases and J 14 bases; bases outside gene matches: 10. Germline V gives CDR1 GTSNPN, CDR2 SVGIG (reference sequence). The CDR3 runs 13 residues. V is TRBV30 and J is TRBJ2-1; 9 bases align to TRBD2. The starting material was blood, obtained from a patient who underwent chemoradiotherapy. The source is a human donor with HPV-associated anogenital cancer. The CDR3 loop reads CAWSRGGDIPKFF. In DNA, the CDR3 is TGTGCCTGGAGTCGCGGGGGGGATATTCCGAAGTTCTTC.